This record looks at one T cell receptor (beta chain) sequence and its context. The data belong to a study of blood T cell repertoires in COVID-19. Turning to the study itself: From the United States, Italy and Spain came samples of acute and convalescent COVID-19.

Data came from immunoSEQ multiplex PCR; TCRdb stores just in-frame clones and leaves some out. In the table there are approximately 88,000 clones, 60% to 85% of which are singletons. The sample consisted of peripheral blood. This TCR was sampled from a man aged 45-65 years who had recovered from COVID-19.

CDR3 nucleotide sequence: TGCGCCAGCAGCCTGGACAGTGGCACAGATACGCAGTATTTT. Its protein product is CASSLDSGTDTQYF. The chain has TRBV5-1 and TRBJ2-3, with D tentatively TRBD1 (6 bases). Germline CDR1 SGHRS, CDR2 YFSETQ. The CDR3 runs 14 residues. Trimming pared 4 bases from V and 1 base from J, leaving 10 bases between.